These 13 T cell receptor beta chains originate from one sample sequenced in a study of T cell changes during pregnancy in multiple sclerosis. TCRdb's table, derived via immunoSEQ multiplex PCR, lists solely in-frame clones and lacks some. The data show roughly 110,000 clones, with less than 95% seen just once and about 1.6% held by the top ten. This specimen consisted of peripheral blood, obtained before pregnancy. All receptors come from a female donor with multiple sclerosis, enrolled in a pregnancy study.

This clone was seen only once. The genes are TRBV11-3 and TRBJ2-7; D not certain. V shed 4 bases and J shed 2 bases, with 15 bases lying between them. Germline CDR1 is SGHNT and CDR2 is YENEEA. The CDR3 has 15 amino acids. The CDR3 nucleotides are TGTGCCAGCAGCTCCACAGACCAGGCCCCCTACGAGCAGTACTTC. This codes for CASSSTDQAPYEQYF.

The CDR3 reads CASKLGQGRTGELFF. As DNA, the CDR3 is TGTGCCAGCAAATTAGGGCAGGGTCGGACCGGGGAGCTGTTTTTT. The chain recombines TRBV2 with TRBJ2-2, with D perhaps TRBD1 (5 bases). CDR1 is SNHLY, CDR2 FYNNEI, per germline. This CDR3 comprises 15 residues. V lost 7 bases and J lost 5, with 17 bases in between.

This chain connects TRBV6-6 to TRBJ2-7; the match to TRBD1 covers 8 bases. The junction had 5 bases not matched to a gene; V was cut back by 0 bases and J by 4 bases. Per germline, CDR1 MNHNY and CDR2 SVGAGI (reference sequence). The length of the CDR3 is 15 residues. The CDR3 coding sequence is TGTGCCAGCAGTTACTCGGGGACAGGAGATTACGAGCAGTACTTC. It yields the protein CASSYSGTGDYEQYF.

The chain couples TRBV28 to TRBJ2-3, with 10 bases matching TRBD1. Germline CDR1 is MDHEN and CDR2 is SYDVKM. This CDR3 has 14 residues. The ends lost 6 bases at V and 8 bases at J; junction bases unmatched: 8. The CDR3 spells CASSWTGGEGTQYF. The CDR3 coding sequence is TGTGCCAGCAGCTGGACAGGGGGAGAGGGTACGCAGTATTTT.

J is TRBJ2-7 and V is TRBV28, with 9 bases aligning to TRBD1. The V segment lost 5 bases and the J segment 7 bases; nucleotides outside the gene matches: 12. CDR1 and CDR2 from the germline V gene are MDHEN and SYDVKM. The CDR3 consists of 15 residues. In DNA form, the CDR3 reads TGTGCCAGCAGTCCACAGAATAGACAGGGGGGAGAGCAGTACTTC. As protein: CASSPQNRQGGEQYF.

The chain has TRBV18 and TRBJ1-5; maybe TRBD1 (5 bases). CDR3 length: 14 residues. Trimming removed 3 bases at V and 5 bases at J, with 11 bases between. Germline V gives CDR1 KGHSH, CDR2 LQKENI. The CDR3 reads CASSPGTGDQPQHF. In DNA form, the CDR3 reads TGTGCCAGCTCACCTGGGACGGGGGATCAGCCCCAGCATTTT.

The chain couples TRBV5-4 to TRBJ2-7; maybe TRBD2 (6 bases). The CDR3 is 13 amino acids. V lost 1 base and J 6 bases, leaving 11 bases between the germline ends. Germline CDR1 reads SGHNT; CDR2 reads YYREEE (reference sequence). Here the CDR3 DNA reads TGTGCCAGCAGCTTGCTTGGGGGGACCGAGCAGTACTTC. Translated: CASSLLGGTEQYF.

This clone was picked up a small number of times. This chain uses TRBV6-5 with TRBJ1-2, with 8 bases aligning to TRBD1. Germline assignment: CDR1 MNHEY and CDR2 SVGAGI. The CDR3 contains 15 residues. After removal of 2 bases from V and 5 bases from J, the junction contained 7 bases not matched to a gene. The CDR3 nucleotides are TGTGCCAGCAGTTACCGAGGGACAGGCCGATATGGCTACACCTTC. Amino acids: CASSYRGTGRYGYTF.

The chain carries TRBV28 and TRBJ2-7; D is ambiguous. This CDR3 has 12 amino acids. Germline-derived CDR1 and CDR2 are MDHEN and SYDVKM. V was clipped by 5 bases and J by 1 base, with 6 bases between them. CDR3 loop: CASSGQSYEQYF. The CDR3 nucleotides read TGTGCCAGCAGTGGTCAGTCCTACGAGCAGTACTTC.

The chain recombines TRBV28 with TRBJ1-5, with D unresolved. Trimming shortened V by 0 bases and J by 3 bases, and 9 bases separated the two germline ends. The germline V gene has CDR1 MDHEN and CDR2 SYDVKM. The CDR3 sequence is 15 residues long. The CDR3 nucleotides are TGTGCCAGCAGTTTATGGGCGGAAGACAATCAGCCCCAGCATTTT. Translating gives CASSLWAEDNQPQHF.

The chain combines TRBV18 with TRBJ2-3; tentatively, D is TRBD2 (6 bases). Germline CDR1 and CDR2: KGHSH and LQKENI. V lost 2 bases to trimming and J lost 2 bases, with 11 bases between them. The CDR3 is 15 residues long. For the CDR3, the DNA is TGTGCCAGCTCACCAGCGGGGCGGTACACAGATACGCAGTATTTT. Its protein product is CASSPAGRYTDTQYF.

The rearrangement joins TRBV19 to TRBJ2-1; 8 bases match TRBD2. The V gene's germline CDR1 is LNHDA and CDR2 SQIVND (reference sequence). The CDR3 runs 14 residues. With 10 bases clipped from V and 0 bases from J, the junction kept 5 bases outside the gene matches. CDR3 in amino acids: CATTGGSSYNEQFF. CDR3 nucleotides: TGTGCCACCACGGGGGGGTCCTCCTACAATGAGCAGTTCTTC.

The chain couples TRBV30 to TRBJ2-5, with a tentative D call TRBD1 (6 bases). CDR1 is GTSNPN, CDR2 SVGIG, per germline (reference sequence). The CDR3 covers 13 residues. V was cut by 0 bases and J by 4 bases, with 9 bases left in between. CDR3 sequence: CAWSVRGGETQYF. The CDR3 bases are TGTGCCTGGAGTGTGAGAGGGGGAGAGACCCAGTACTTC.